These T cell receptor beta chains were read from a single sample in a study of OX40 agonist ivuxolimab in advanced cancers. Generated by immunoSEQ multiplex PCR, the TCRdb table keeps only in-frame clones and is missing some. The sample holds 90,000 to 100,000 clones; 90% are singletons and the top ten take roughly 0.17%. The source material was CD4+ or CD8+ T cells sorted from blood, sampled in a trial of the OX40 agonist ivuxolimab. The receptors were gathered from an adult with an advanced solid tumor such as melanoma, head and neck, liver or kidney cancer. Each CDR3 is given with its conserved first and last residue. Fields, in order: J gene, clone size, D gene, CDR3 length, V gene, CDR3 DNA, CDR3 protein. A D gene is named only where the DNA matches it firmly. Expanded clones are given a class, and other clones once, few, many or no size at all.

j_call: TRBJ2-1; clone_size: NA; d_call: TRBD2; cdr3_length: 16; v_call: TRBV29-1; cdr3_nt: TGCAGCGTTGAAGGCGGCGCGGGAGGCGCCTACAATGAGCAGTTCTTC; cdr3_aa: CSVEGGAGGAYNEQFF
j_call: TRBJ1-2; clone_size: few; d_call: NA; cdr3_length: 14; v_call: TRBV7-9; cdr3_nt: TGTGCCAGCACCCCCGTGGGAGCTAACTATGGCTACACCTTC; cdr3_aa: CASTPVGANYGYTF
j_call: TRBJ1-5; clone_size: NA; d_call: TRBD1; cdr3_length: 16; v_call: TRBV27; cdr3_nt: TGTGCCAGCAGTCCCAGACAGGGGAGTAGCAATCAGCCCCAGCATTTT; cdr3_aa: CASSPRQGSSNQPQHF
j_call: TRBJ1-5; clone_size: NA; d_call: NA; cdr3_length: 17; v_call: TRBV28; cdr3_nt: TGTGCCAGCAGTTCGCCGACAGGCTTACAAAGCAATCAGCCCCAGCATTTT; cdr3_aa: CASSSPTGLQSNQPQHF
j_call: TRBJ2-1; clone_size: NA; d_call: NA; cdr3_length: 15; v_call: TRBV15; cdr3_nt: TGTGCCACATATCCGCCGGGGGCAAGTAACAATGAGCAGTTCTTC; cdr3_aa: CATYPPGASNNEQFF
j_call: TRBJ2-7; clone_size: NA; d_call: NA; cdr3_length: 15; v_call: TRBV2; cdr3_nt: TGTGCCAGCAGTGAAGCGGAGACATATAGCTACGAGCAGTACTTC; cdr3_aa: CASSEAETYSYEQYF
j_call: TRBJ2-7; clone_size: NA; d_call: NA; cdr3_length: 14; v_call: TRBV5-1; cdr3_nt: TGCGCCAGCAGCTTTGGTGACCACCGAGGGGAGCAGTACTTC; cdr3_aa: CASSFGDHRGEQYF
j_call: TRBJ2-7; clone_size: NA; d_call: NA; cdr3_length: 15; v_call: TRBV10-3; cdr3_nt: TGTGCCATCAGTTTTGCCGGCTCGGGGATCTATAAGCAGTACTTC; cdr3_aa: CAISFAGSGIYKQYF
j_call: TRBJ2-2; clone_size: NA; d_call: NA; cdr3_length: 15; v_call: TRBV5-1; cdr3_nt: TGCGCCAGCAGGAGCGGGACAGCGAACACCGGGGAGCTGTTTTTT; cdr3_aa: CASRSGTANTGELFF
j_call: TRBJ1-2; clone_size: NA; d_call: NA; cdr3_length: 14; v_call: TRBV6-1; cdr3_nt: TGTGCCAGCAGATCCAACGACCGGCTCTATGGCTACACCTTC; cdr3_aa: CASRSNDRLYGYTF
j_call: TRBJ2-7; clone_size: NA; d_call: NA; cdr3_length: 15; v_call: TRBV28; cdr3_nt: TGTGCCAGCAGAGCCCCGTTGGGGATGAGCTACGAGCAGTACTTC; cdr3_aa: CASRAPLGMSYEQYF
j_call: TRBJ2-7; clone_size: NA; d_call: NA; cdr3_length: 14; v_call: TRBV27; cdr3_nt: TGTGCCAGCGCGGGCCTCAAAGGATCCTACGAGCAGTACTTC; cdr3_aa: CASAGLKGSYEQYF
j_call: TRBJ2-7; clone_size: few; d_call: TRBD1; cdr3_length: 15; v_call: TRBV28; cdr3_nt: TGTGCCAGCAGTTTAGCGGGACAGGGGGCGGACGAGCAGTACTTC; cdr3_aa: CASSLAGQGADEQYF
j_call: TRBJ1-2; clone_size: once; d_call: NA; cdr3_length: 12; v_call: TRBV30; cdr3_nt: TGTGCCTGGAGGCGACGGGGTATGGGGGTGACCTTC; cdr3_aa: CAWRRRGMGVTF
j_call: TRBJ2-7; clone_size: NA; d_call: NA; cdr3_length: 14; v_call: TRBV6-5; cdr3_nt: TGTGCCAGCAGTTACTCGGGGACCACCTACGAGCAGTACTTC; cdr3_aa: CASSYSGTTYEQYF
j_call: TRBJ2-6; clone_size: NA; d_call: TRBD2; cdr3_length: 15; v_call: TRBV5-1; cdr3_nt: TGCGCCAGCAGCTTAGGGAGGGGAGGGGCCAACGTCCTGACTTTC; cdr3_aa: CASSLGRGGANVLTF
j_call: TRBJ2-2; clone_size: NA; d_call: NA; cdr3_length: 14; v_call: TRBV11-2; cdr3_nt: TGTGCCAGCAGCTTTCAGGGTTCGACCGGGGAGCTGTTTTTT; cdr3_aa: CASSFQGSTGELFF
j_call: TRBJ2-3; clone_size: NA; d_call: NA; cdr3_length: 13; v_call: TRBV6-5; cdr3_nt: TGTGCCAGCAGTTACCCCCAGGGGGATACGCAGTATTTT; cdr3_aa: CASSYPQGDTQYF
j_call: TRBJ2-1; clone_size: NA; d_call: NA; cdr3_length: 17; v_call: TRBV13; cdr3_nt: TGTGCCAGCAGCTTAGGCCATTCTAAGAGCTCCTACAATGAGCAGTTCTTC; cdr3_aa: CASSLGHSKSSYNEQFF
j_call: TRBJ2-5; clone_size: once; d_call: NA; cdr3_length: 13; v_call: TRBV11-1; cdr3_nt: TGTGCCAGCAGCGGGACCGTACAAGAGACCCAGTACTTC; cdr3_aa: CASSGTVQETQYF
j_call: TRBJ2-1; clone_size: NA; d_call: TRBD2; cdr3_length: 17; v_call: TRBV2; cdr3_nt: TGTGCCAGCAGCCCGACCTTGCTAGCGGGTTCCTACAATGAGCAGTTCTTC; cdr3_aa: CASSPTLLAGSYNEQFF
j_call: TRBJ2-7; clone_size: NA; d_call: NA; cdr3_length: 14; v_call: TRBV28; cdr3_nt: TGTGCCAGCAGCCTCCGGGGACCCTCCTACGAGCAGTACTTC; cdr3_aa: CASSLRGPSYEQYF
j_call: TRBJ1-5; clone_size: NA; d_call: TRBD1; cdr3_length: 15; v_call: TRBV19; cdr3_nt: TGTGCCAGTAGTATTCGACAGGGGGAAGGTCAGCCCCAGCATTTT; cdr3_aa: CASSIRQGEGQPQHF
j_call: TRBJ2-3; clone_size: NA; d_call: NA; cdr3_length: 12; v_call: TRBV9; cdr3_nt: TGTGCCAGCAGCCCATACACAGATACGCAGTATTTT; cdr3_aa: CASSPYTDTQYF
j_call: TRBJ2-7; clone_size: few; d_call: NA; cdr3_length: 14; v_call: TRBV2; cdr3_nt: TGTGCCAGCAGTGACGGTCAGGTGGGGGGTGAGCAGTACTTC; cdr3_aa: CASSDGQVGGEQYF
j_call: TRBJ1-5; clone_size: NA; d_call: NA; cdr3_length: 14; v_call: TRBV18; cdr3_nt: TGTGCCAGCTCACCATCAGGTAGCAATCAGCCCCAGCATTTT; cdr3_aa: CASSPSGSNQPQHF
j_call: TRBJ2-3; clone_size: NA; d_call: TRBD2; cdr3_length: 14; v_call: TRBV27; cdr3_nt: TGTGCCAGCAGTAAGCGGGGGTTCACAGATACGCAGTATTTT; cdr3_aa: CASSKRGFTDTQYF
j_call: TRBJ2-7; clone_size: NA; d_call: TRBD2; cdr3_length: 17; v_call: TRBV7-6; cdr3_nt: TGTGCCAGCAGCCCCAAGGGCCGACTAGCGGGTTCCTACGAGCAGTACTTC; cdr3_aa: CASSPKGRLAGSYEQYF
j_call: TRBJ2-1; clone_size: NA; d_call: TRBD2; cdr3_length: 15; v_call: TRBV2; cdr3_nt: TGTGCCAGCAGTGAGGTAGCGGGGGCCTTCAGTGAGCAGTTCTTC; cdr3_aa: CASSEVAGAFSEQFF
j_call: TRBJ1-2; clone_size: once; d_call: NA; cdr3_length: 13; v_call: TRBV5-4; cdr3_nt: TGTGCCAGCAGCTTGGAAGGGGCCTATGGCTACACCTTC; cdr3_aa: CASSLEGAYGYTF
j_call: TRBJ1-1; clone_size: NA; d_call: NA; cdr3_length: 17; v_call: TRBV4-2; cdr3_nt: TGTGCCAGCAGCCAATTGGGAGGGGGGCCACCGAACACTGAAGCTTTCTTT; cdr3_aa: CASSQLGGGPPNTEAFF
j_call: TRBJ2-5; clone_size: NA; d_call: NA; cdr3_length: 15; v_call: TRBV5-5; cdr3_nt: TGTGCCAGCAGCTTGGAGCCGACAGCTTGGGAGACCCAGTACTTC; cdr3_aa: CASSLEPTAWETQYF
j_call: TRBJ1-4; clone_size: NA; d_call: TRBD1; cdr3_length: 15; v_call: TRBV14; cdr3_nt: TGTGCCAGCAGCCAACCGGGGACAGGGGGACAGAAACTGTTTTTT; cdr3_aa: CASSQPGTGGQKLFF
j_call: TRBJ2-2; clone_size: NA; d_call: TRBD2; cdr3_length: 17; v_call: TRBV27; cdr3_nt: TGTGCCAGCAGTTTCCGACTAGCGGGAGGGGACACCGGGGAGCTGTTTTTT; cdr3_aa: CASSFRLAGGDTGELFF
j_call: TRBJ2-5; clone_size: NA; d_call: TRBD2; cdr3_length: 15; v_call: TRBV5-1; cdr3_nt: TGCGCCAGCAGAACTAGCGGGGGGGCCATGGAGACCCAGTACTTC; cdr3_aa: CASRTSGGAMETQYF
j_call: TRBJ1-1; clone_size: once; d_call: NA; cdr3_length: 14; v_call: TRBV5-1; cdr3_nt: TGCGCCAGCAGCTTGGGTCGGGGTAGGACTGAAGCTTTCTTT; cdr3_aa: CASSLGRGRTEAFF